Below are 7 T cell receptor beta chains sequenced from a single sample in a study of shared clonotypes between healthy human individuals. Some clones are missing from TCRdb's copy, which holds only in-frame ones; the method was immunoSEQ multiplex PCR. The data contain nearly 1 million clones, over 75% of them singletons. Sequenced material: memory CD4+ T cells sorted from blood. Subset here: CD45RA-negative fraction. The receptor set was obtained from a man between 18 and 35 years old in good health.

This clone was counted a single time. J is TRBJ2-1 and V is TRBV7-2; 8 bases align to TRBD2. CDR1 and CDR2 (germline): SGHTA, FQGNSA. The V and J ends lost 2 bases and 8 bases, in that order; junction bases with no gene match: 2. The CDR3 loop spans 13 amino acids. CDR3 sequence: CASSLQREYEQFF. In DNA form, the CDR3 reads TGTGCCAGCAGCTTACAGCGGGAGTATGAGCAGTTCTTC.

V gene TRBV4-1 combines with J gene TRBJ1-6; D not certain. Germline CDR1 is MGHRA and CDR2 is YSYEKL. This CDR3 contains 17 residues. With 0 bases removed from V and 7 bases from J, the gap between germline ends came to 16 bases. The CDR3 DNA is TGCGCCAGCAGCCAAGATTTAGCGAGTTGGGCCAATTCACCCCTCCACTTT. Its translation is CASSQDLASWANSPLHF.

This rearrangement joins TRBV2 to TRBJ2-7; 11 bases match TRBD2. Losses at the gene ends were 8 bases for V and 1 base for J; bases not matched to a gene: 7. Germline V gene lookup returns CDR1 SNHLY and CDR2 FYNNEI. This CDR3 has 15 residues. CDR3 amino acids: CASGPLAGGSYEQYF. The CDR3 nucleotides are TGTGCCAGCGGTCCCCTAGCGGGAGGTTCCTACGAGCAGTACTTC.

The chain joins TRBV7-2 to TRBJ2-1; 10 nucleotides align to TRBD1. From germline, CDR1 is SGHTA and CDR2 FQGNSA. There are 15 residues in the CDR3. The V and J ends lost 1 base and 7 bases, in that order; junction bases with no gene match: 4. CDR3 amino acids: CASSLGTGGRNEQFF. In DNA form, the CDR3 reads TGTGCCAGCAGCTTAGGGACAGGGGGTCGAAATGAGCAGTTCTTC.

The CDR3 is CASSPKTVEGYTF. The CDR3 DNA sequence: TGTGCCAGCAGCCCCAAGACAGTTGAAGGCTACACCTTC. The V and J genes are TRBV7-9 and TRBJ1-2; D may be TRBD1 (5 bases). The CDR3 totals 13 residues. The V gene lost 5 bases and the J gene lost 8 bases, with 15 bases spanning the gap. Germline-derived CDR1 and CDR2 are SEHNR and FQNEAQ (reference sequence). Using reference TRBV7-9 and TRBJ1-2 for the parts outside the CDR3, the full variable domain is DTGVSQNPRHKITKRGQNVTFRCDPISEHNRLYWYRQTLGQGPEFLTYFQNEAQLEKSRLLSDRFSAERPKGSFSTLEIQRTEQGDSAMYLCASSPKTVEGYTFGSGTRLTVV.

The CDR3 DNA reads as TGTGCCAGCTCCGGACAGGCCTTAAGCACAGATACGCAGTATTTT. Amino acids: CASSGQALSTDTQYF. The gene calls are TRBV18 and TRBJ2-3; 7 bases are a match to TRBD1. CDR1 KGHSH and CDR2 LQKENI come from the germline V gene. This CDR3 has 15 amino acids. Losses at the gene ends were 6 bases for V and 0 bases for J; bases not matched to a gene: 6. Looking up the rest from reference TRBV18 and TRBJ2-3 gives the full variable domain: NAGVMQNPRHLVRRRGQEARLRCSPMKGHSHVYWYRQLPEEGLKFMVYLQKENIIDESGMPKERFSAEFPKEGPSILRIQQVVRGDSAAYFCASSGQALSTDTQYFGPGTRLTVL.

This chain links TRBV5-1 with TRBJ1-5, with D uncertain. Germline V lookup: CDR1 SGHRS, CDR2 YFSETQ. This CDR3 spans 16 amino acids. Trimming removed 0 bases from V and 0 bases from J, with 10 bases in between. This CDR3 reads CASSLGAMDSNQPQHF. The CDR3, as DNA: TGCGCCAGCAGCTTGGGGGCCATGGATAGCAATCAGCCCCAGCATTTT. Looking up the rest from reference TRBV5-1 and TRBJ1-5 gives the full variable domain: KAGVTQTPRYLIKTRGQQVTLSCSPISGHRSVSWYQQTPGQGLQFLFEYFSETQRNKGNFPGRFSGRQFSNSRSEMNVSTLELGDSALYLCASSLGAMDSNQPQHFGDGTRLSIL.